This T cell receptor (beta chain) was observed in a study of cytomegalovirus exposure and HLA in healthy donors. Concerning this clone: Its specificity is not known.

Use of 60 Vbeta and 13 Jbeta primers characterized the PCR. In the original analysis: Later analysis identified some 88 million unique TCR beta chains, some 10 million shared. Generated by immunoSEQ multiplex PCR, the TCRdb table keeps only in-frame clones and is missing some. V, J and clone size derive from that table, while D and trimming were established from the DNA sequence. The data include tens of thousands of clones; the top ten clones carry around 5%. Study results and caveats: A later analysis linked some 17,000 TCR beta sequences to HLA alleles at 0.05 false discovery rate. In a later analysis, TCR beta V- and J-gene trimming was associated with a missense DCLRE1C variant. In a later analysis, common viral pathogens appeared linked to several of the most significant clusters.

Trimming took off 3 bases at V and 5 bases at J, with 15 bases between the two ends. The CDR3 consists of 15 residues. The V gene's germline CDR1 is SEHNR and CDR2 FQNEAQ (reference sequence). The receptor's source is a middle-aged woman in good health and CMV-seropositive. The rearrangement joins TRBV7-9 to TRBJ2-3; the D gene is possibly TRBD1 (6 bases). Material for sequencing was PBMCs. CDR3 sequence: CASSLYRVYRDTQYF. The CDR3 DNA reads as TGTGCCAGCAGCTTGTACAGGGTTTACAGAGATACGCAGTATTTT.